This T cell receptor beta chain is from a study of blood T cell repertoires in COVID-19. Study at large: Both acute and convalescent COVID-19 samples were obtained from the United States, Italy and Spain. T cells, B-cell-depleted T cells, or PBMCs provided the cDNA or gDNA that served as material.

Source study methods: From reference gene primer amplification, estimates of nucleated cell counts were derived. Profiling relied on immunoSEQ multiplex PCR, and the TCRdb table lists in-frame clones only, not all of them. For V, J and clone size, that table is used; D and trimming come from the DNA. The sample lists approximately 100,000 clones; around 90% were seen once. CDR1 MGHDK and CDR2 SYGVNS come from the germline V gene. J was trimmed by 1 base and V by 6 bases; bases with no gene match: 5. The CDR3 is 17 residues long. The clonotype was recovered from a human donor in a cohort sampled during active COVID-19. Sequences were obtained from peripheral blood. The gene calls are TRBV25-1 and TRBJ2-3, with 15 bases aligning to TRBD2. Here the CDR3 DNA reads TGTGCCAGCAGGGGACTAGCGGGAGGTGATGGCACAGATACGCAGTATTTT. Amino acids: CASRGLAGGDGTDTQYF.